The rows below give T cell receptor beta chains drawn from one sample of a study of T-cell reconstitution after alpha-beta-depleted transplantation in children. TCRdb called the PCR reads again in MiXCR, with one record for every CDR3 protein. The table has around 340,000 distinct CDR3 sequences, approximately 12% seen once. Sample: PBMCs, taken from the stem cell graft. These receptor sequences come from a human donor who donated a stem cell graft to a child with Fanconi anemia. The CDR3 runs from the conserved cysteine through the conserved F or W. D genes are given only for firm matches. The size of a clone is reported for some rows only, either as once, few or many, or as a class for expanded clones.

D gene	V gene	clone size	J gene	CDR3 DNA	CDR3 protein
TRBD2	TRBV5-6	NA	TRBJ2-3	TGTGCCAGCAGCTTAGGACTAGCGGGGGTTTTTAGCACAGATACGCAGTATTTT	CASSLGLAGVFSTDTQYF
TRBD2	TRBV15	NA	TRBJ2-2	TGTGCCACCAGTCTAGCGGGGGGGCTTTACACCGGGGAGCTGTTTTTT	CATSLAGGLYTGELFF
NA	TRBV29-1	many	TRBJ1-1	TGCAGCGTCAATTCCGGTGCGGCCGCTGAAGCTTTCTTT	CSVNSGAAAEAFF
NA	TRBV12-3/TRBV12-4	few	TRBJ1-1	TGTGCCAGCAGTTTATCGAACGGACTTACTGAAGCTTTCTTT	CASSLSNGLTEAFF
NA	TRBV3-1	NA	TRBJ1-3	TGTGCCATCAGGAGTAGAGGGGGGGCGGCGAGCTCTGGAAACACCATATATTTT	CAIRSRGGAASSGNTIYF
NA	TRBV25-1	NA	TRBJ1-2	TGTGCCAGCAGTAGAGCGGTGGCCGGAACTATCGGCTACACCTTC	CASSRAVAGTIGYTF
TRBD2	TRBV6-1	NA	TRBJ2-2	TGTGCCAGCAGCTCCGGACTAGCGAACACCGGGGAGCTGTTTTTT	CASSSGLANTGELFF
NA	TRBV5-1	NA	TRBJ1-5	TGCGCCAGCAGCTTGGGGGACGTTAACAATCAGCCCCAGCATTTT	CASSLGDVNNQPQHF
NA	TRBV15	few	TRBJ2-7	TGTGCCACCAGCAGAGCCCCAGGAGCCGAGCAGTACTTC	CATSRAPGAEQYF
NA	TRBV11-3	many	TRBJ2-1	TGTGCCAGCAGCTTTATGGGGGGTTTCAATGAGCAGTTCTTC	CASSFMGGFNEQFF
TRBD2	TRBV9	few	TRBJ2-1	TGTGCCAGCGGAGGGGTGGGGCGGGGGGGCGTCGATGAGCAGTTCTTC	CASGGVGRGGVDEQFF
NA	TRBV4-1	NA	TRBJ2-1	TGCGCCAGCAGCCAACCCCGTCAGGGGCAGGAGCAGTTCTTC	CASSQPRQGQEQFF
NA	TRBV7-2	few	TRBJ1-1	TGTGCCAGCACCTTAACACGGGGCACTGAAGCTTTCTTT	CASTLTRGTEAFF
TRBD2	TRBV5-1	many	TRBJ2-3	TGTGCCAGCAGTACTAGCGGGGGCACAGATACGCAGTATTTT	CASSTSGGTDTQYF
TRBD1	TRBV6-2/TRBV6-3	NA	TRBJ1-6	TGTGCCAGCTACAGGGGCGACAGGGGTAATTCACCCCTCCACTTT	CASYRGDRGNSPLHF
NA	TRBV4-2	NA	TRBJ2-2	TGTGCCAGCAGCCAAGATTTCGGGGGATCGAACACCGGGGAGCTGTTTTTT	CASSQDFGGSNTGELFF
NA	TRBV7-2	NA	TRBJ1-1	TGTGCCAGCAGCTTATTCGGTTGGGGGACTGAAGCTTTCTTT	CASSLFGWGTEAFF
NA	TRBV5-4	many	TRBJ1-1	TGTGCCAGCAGCTTGGGACAGGAATCTGAAGCTTTCTTT	CASSLGQESEAFF
NA	TRBV10-3	many	TRBJ1-5	TGTGCCATCAACCCAGACGGGGGACAGCCCCAGCATTTT	CAINPDGGQPQHF
TRBD1	TRBV9	few	TRBJ1-5	TGTGCCAGCAGCACACAGGGGAATCAGCCCCAGCATTTT	CASSTQGNQPQHF
NA	TRBV20-1	NA	TRBJ1-1	TGCAGTGCCTCGTTCGGGGGCGACGGCACTGAAGCTTTCTTT	CSASFGGDGTEAFF
TRBD1	TRBV30	NA	TRBJ1-2	TGTGCCTGGAGCGATCCGGGACAGGGGCCTAAGGGCTACACCTTC	CAWSDPGQGPKGYTF
NA	TRBV29-1	few	TRBJ2-3	TGCAGCGTTGCCAGGGGGGGGGCGGACACAGATACGCAGTATTTT	CSVARGGADTDTQYF
NA	TRBV29-1	NA	TRBJ1-1	TGCAGCGGGACGGGAAACGAAGCTTTCTTT	CSGTGNEAFF
TRBD1	TRBV4-1	NA	TRBJ1-1	TGCGCCAGCAGCCTTGCCCTGGGACAGGGGAACACTGAAGCTTTCTTT	CASSLALGQGNTEAFF
NA	TRBV20-1	few	TRBJ1-4	TGCAGTGCCAACGTCGGGGGGAATGAAAAACTGTTTTTT	CSANVGGNEKLFF